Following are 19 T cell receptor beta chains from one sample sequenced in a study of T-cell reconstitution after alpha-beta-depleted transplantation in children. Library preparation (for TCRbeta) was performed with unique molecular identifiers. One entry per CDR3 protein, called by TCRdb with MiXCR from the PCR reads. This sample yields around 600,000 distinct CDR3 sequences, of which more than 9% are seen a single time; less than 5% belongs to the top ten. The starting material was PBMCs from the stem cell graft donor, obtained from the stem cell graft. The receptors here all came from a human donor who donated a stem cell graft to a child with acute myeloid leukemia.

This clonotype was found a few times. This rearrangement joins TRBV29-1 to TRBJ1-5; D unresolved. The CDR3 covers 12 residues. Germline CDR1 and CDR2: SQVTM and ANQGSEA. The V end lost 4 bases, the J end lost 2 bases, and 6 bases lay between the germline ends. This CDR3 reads CSVAEGNQPQHF. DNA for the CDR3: TGCAGCGTTGCCGAGGGCAATCAGCCCCAGCATTTT.

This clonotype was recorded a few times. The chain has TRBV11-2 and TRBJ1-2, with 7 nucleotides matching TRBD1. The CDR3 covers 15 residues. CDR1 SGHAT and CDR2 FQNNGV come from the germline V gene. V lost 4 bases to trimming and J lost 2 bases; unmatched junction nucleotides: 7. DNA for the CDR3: TGTGCCAGCAGCTCGAGCCCGACAGGGAACTATGGCTACACCTTC. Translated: CASSSSPTGNYGYTF.

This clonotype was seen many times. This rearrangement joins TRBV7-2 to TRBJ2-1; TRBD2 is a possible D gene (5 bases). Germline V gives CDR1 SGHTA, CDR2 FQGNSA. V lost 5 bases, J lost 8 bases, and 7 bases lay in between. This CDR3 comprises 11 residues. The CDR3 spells CASSARDEQFF. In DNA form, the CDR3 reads TGTGCCAGCAGCGCGCGGGATGAGCAGTTCTTC.

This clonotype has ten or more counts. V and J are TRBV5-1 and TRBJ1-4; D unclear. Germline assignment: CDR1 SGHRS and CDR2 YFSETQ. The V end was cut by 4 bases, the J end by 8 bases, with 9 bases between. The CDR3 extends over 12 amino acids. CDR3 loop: CASSVSGEKLFF. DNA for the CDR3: TGCGCCAGCAGCGTATCAGGAGAAAAACTGTTTTTT.

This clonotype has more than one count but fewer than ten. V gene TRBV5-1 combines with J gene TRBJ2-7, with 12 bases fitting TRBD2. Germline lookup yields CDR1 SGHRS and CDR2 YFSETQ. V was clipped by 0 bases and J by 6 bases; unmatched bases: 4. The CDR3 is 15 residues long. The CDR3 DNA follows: TGCGCCAGCAGCTTGGCTAGCGGGAGGGTGCCCGAGCAGTACTTC. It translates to CASSLASGRVPEQYF.

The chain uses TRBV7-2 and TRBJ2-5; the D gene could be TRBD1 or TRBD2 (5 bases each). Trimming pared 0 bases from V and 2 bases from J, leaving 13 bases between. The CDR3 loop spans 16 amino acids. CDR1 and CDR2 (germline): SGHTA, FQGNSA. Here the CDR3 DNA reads TGTGCCAGCAGCTTAGCGTACGGGACGGCACAAGAGACCCAGTACTTC. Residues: CASSLAYGTAQETQYF.

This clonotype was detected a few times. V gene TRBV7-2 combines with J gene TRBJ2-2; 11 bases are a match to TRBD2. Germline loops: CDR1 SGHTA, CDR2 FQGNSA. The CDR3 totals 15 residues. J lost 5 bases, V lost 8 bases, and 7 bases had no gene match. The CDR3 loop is CASSKTSGITGELFF. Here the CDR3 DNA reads TGTGCCAGCTCTAAGACTAGCGGGATTACCGGGGAGCTGTTTTTT. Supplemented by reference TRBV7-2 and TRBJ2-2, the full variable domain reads GAGVSQSPSNKVTEKGKDVELRCDPISGHTALYWYRQSLGQGLEFLIYFQGNSAPDKSGLPSDRFSAERTGGSVSTLTIQRTQQEDSAVYLCASSKTSGITGELFFGEGSRLTVL.

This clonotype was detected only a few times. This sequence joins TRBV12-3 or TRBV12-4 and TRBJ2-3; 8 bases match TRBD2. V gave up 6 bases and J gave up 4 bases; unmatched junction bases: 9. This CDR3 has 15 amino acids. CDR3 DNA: TGTGCCAGCAGCCCACGGGAGGGCCTCTCAGATACGCAGTATTTT. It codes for CASSPREGLSDTQYF.

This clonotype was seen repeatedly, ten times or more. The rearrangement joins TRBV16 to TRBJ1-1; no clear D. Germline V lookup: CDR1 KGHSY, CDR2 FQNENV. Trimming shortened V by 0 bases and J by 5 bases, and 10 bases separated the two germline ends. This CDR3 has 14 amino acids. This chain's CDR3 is CASSQSGVGTEAFF. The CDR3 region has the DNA TGTGCCAGCAGCCAATCGGGAGTTGGGACTGAAGCTTTCTTT.

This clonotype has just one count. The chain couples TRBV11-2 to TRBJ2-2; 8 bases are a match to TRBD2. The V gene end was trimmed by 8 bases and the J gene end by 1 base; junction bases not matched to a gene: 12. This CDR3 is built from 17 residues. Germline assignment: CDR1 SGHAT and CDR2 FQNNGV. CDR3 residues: CASRAGRAGGNTGELFF. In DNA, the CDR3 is TGTGCCAGCCGAGCCGGGAGGGCCGGGGGGAACACCGGGGAGCTGTTTTTT.

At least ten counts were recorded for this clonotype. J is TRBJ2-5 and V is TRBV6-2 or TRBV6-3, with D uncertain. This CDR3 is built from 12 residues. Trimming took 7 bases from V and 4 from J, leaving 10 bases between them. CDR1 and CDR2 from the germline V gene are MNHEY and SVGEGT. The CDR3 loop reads CASMNGPETQYF. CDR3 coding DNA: TGTGCCAGCATGAACGGGCCAGAGACCCAGTACTTC.

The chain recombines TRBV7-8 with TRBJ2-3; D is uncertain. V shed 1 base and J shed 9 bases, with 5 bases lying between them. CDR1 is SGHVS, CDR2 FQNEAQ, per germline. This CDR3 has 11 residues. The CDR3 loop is CASSLGLTQYF. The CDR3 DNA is TGTGCCAGCAGCTTAGGTCTGACGCAGTATTTT.

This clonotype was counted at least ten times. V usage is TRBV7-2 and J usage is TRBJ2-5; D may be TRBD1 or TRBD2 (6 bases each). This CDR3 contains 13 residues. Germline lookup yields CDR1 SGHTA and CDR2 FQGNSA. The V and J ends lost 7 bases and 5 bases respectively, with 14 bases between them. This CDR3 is CASKSGAGETQYF. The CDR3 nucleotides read TGTGCCAGCAAGTCAGGGGCGGGGGAGACCCAGTACTTC.

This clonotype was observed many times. The CDR3 nucleotides are TGTGCCAGCAGCCAAGAAAGGGGACAGAATTATGAGCAGTTCTTC. Translated, it gives CASSQERGQNYEQFF. V gene TRBV4-2 combines with J gene TRBJ2-1; 7 nucleotides agree with TRBD1. The J segment lost 8 bases and the V segment lost 0 bases, leaving 7 bases of the junction unmatched. The CDR3 is made up of 15 amino acids. From germline, CDR1 is LGHNA and CDR2 YNFKEQ.

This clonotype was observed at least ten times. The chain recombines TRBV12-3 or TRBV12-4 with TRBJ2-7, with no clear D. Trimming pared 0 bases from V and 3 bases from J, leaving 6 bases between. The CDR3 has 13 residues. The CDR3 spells CASSLARYYEQYF. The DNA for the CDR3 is TGTGCCAGCAGTTTAGCAAGATACTACGAGCAGTACTTC.

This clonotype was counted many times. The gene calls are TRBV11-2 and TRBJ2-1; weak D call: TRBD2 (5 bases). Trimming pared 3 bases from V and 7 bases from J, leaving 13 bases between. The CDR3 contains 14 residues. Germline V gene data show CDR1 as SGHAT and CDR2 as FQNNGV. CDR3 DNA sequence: TGTGCCAGCAGCTTCTCTACGGGAACGAATGAGCAGTTCTTC. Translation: CASSFSTGTNEQFF.

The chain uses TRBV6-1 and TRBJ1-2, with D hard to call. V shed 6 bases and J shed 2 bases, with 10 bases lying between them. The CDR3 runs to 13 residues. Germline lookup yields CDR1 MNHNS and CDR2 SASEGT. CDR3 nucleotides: TGTGCCAGCAGGCCGGACGGGAACTATGGCTACACCTTC. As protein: CASRPDGNYGYTF.

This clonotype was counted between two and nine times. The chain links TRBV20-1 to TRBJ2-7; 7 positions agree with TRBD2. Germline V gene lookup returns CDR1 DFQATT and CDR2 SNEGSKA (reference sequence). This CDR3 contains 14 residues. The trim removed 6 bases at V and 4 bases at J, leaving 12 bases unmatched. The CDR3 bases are TGCAGTGCCTCGGGGGGAGCGGCAGTATACGAGCAGTACTTC. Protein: CSASGGAAVYEQYF.

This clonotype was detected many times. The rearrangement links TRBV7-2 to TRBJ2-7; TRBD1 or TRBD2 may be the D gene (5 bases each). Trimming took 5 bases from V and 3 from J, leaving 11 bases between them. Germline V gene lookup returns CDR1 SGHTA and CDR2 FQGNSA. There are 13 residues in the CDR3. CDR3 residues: CASSVWDRYEQYF. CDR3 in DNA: TGTGCCAGCAGCGTATGGGACCGCTACGAGCAGTACTTC.